The 25 T cell receptor beta chains in this list originate from one sample, sequenced in a study of blood T cell repertoires in COVID-19. Clones were read by immunoSEQ multiplex PCR, and TCRdb kept only the in-frame ones, dropping some. Here the sample spans 270,000 or so clones, approximately 84% being singletons. Sample: peripheral blood. All receptors come from a human donor with COVID-19, enrolled during active disease. The donor label of this sample is uncertain.

The J gene is TRBJ1-3, the V gene TRBV30; D not certain. Germline CDR1 reads GTSNPN; CDR2 reads SVGIG (reference sequence). V was trimmed by 5 bases and J by 0 bases, leaving 14 bases between them. This CDR3 spans 15 amino acids. This CDR3 reads CAWVSNTDSGNTIYF. CDR3 in DNA: TGTGCCTGGGTTTCCAACACCGACTCTGGAAACACCATATATTTT.

The table lists this clone with a few counts. V is TRBV5-1 and J is TRBJ1-4; 7 nucleotides match TRBD1. V lost 0 bases to trimming and J lost 6 bases; unmatched junction nucleotides: 2. CDR3 length equals 14 residues. Germline CDR1 and CDR2: SGHRS and YFSETQ. CDR3 sequence (DNA): TGCGCCAGCAGCTTGGTAACAGGGGATGAAAAACTGTTTTTT. It translates to CASSLVTGDEKLFF.

The rearrangement joins TRBV6-5 to TRBJ1-2; tentatively, D is TRBD1 (5 bases). This CDR3 spans 12 amino acids. Trimming left V 3 bases short and J 6 bases short, with 8 bases between. The germline V gene has CDR1 MNHEY and CDR2 SVGAGI. CDR3 bases: TGTGCCAGCAGTTATTGGGGGGATGGCTACACCTTC. Its protein is CASSYWGDGYTF.

This chain links TRBV10-3 with TRBJ1-2; tentative D call: TRBD1 (6 bases). Deletions cut 2 bases from V and 6 bases from J, with 10 bases between. The CDR3 is 13 amino acids. CDR1 is ENHRY, CDR2 SYGVKD, per germline. In nucleotides, the CDR3 is TGTGCCATCAGTGAGACAGGGACGAATGGCTACACCTTC. It codes for CAISETGTNGYTF.

V and J are TRBV11-3 and TRBJ2-3; D is ambiguous. Trimming pared 5 bases from V and 1 base from J, leaving 4 bases between. The CDR3 totals 12 residues. The germline CDR1 and CDR2 sequences are SGHNT and YENEEA. The CDR3 DNA follows: TGTGCCAGCAGCCTCCGCACAGATACGCAGTATTTT. It translates to CASSLRTDTQYF.

The genes are TRBV9 and TRBJ1-2; 7 bases align to TRBD1. The trim removed 0 bases at V and 8 bases at J, leaving 4 bases unmatched. The CDR3 has 13 amino acids. CDR1 SGDLS and CDR2 YYNGEE come from the germline V gene. The CDR3, as DNA: TGTGCCAGCAGCGTAGCGTCAGGGGGGGGCTACACCTTC. The encoded protein is CASSVASGGGYTF. The whole variable domain, filled in from reference TRBV9 and TRBJ1-2, reads DSGVTQTPKHLITATGQRVTLRCSPRSGDLSVYWYQQSLDQGLQFLIQYYNGEERAKGNILERFSAQQFPDLHSELNLSSLELGDSALYFCASSVASGGGYTFGSGTRLTVV.

CDR3 loop: CASSLASGGAKGNQPQHF. DNA of the CDR3: TGTGCCAGCAGCTTAGCCTCGGGGGGGGCGAAGGGGAATCAGCCCCAGCATTTT. The V call is TRBV7-8, the J call TRBJ1-5; D may be TRBD1 (6 bases). This CDR3 contains 18 residues. Germline-derived CDR1 and CDR2 are SGHVS and FQNEAQ. V gave up 0 bases and J gave up 4 bases, with 19 bases separating them.

This clone was detected once. The V and J genes are TRBV28 and TRBJ2-7, with D unresolved. Trimming took off 4 bases at V and 2 bases at J, with 21 bases between the two ends. Germline assignment: CDR1 MDHEN and CDR2 SYDVKM. This CDR3 contains 17 residues. CDR3 protein: CASSSGKRIFQPYEQYF. CDR3 nucleotides: TGTGCCAGCAGTTCAGGAAAACGGATTTTTCAGCCCTACGAGCAGTACTTC.

The chain joins TRBV4-2 to TRBJ2-5; 8 nucleotides align to TRBD2. The CDR3 totals 15 residues. The germline CDR1 and CDR2 sequences are LGHNA and YNFKEQ. The V segment lost 6 bases and the J segment 3 bases; nucleotides outside the gene matches: 9. This CDR3 is CASSHARGGEETQYF. The CDR3 DNA follows: TGTGCCAGCAGTCATGCTCGGGGGGGGGAAGAGACCCAGTACTTC.

The CDR3 protein is CASSPSGASTDTQYF. CDR3 nucleotide sequence: TGTGCCAGCAGTCCTAGCGGGGCCAGCACAGATACGCAGTATTTT. V is TRBV3-1 (or the pseudogene TRBV3-2) and J is TRBJ2-3; 9 bases line up with TRBD2. With V trimmed by 6 bases and J by 0 bases, 4 bases remained unmatched. Germline CDR1 is LGHDT and CDR2 is YNNKEL (reference sequence). This CDR3 has 15 residues.

J is TRBJ1-3 and V is TRBV30, with 8 bases aligning to TRBD1. V dropped 3 bases and J dropped 4; count of bases not matched to a gene: 5. The CDR3 sequence is 14 residues long. In germline, CDR1 is GTSNPN, CDR2 SVGIG (reference sequence). This CDR3 reads CAWRGRGLGNTIYF. DNA for the CDR3: TGTGCCTGGAGGGGCAGGGGGCTAGGAAACACCATATATTTT.

The V gene is TRBV11-2, the J gene TRBJ1-3; D is undetermined. Germline V gives CDR1 SGHAT, CDR2 FQNNGV. This CDR3 region has 15 residues. V was cut by 5 bases and J by 1 base, with 12 bases left in between. The CDR3 reads CASSPFLFSGNTIYF. CDR3 nucleotide sequence: TGTGCCAGCAGCCCGTTCCTCTTTTCTGGAAACACCATATATTTT.

This chain connects TRBV4-2 to TRBJ2-1; D is perhaps TRBD1 (6 bases). The CDR3 loop spans 16 amino acids. V was pared by 1 base and J by 8 bases, with 18 bases between. Looked up from germline, CDR1 is LGHNA and CDR2 is YNFKEQ. CDR3 region: CASSQGLGSGGDEQFF. The CDR3 bases are TGTGCCAGCAGCCAAGGCCTAGGGAGTGGGGGCGATGAGCAGTTCTTC.

This clone was observed a few times. V usage is TRBV28 and J usage is TRBJ1-2; TRBD1 might be the D (5 bases). V gave up 1 base and J gave up 6 bases, with 12 bases separating them. The CDR3 is 14 residues long. In germline, CDR1 is MDHEN, CDR2 SYDVKM. The CDR3 DNA reads TGTGCCAGCAGTTTATTACGGGGGGAGAATGGCTACACCTTC. The encoded protein is CASSLLRGENGYTF.

The genes are TRBV28 and TRBJ1-1; 7 positions match TRBD1. Germline trimming cut 4 bases from V and 5 bases from J; bases unmatched to any gene: 7. The V gene's germline CDR1 is MDHEN and CDR2 SYDVKM. CDR3 length: 14 residues. In DNA form, the CDR3 reads TGTGCCAGCAGTTACCGACAGGGAACAACTGAAGCTTTCTTT. Translating it yields CASSYRQGTTEAFF.

This chain uses TRBV11-3 with TRBJ2-3; D unclear. V was trimmed by 0 bases and J by 4 bases, leaving 11 bases between them. Germline V gene lookup returns CDR1 SGHNT and CDR2 YENEEA. The CDR3 sequence is 15 residues long. The CDR3 sequence is CASSLDGGLADTQYF. For the CDR3, the DNA is TGTGCCAGCAGCTTAGATGGCGGATTGGCAGATACGCAGTATTTT.

V is TRBV28 and J is TRBJ2-6, with TRBD2 identical over 9 bases. Per the germline V gene, CDR1 is MDHEN and CDR2 is SYDVKM. J gave up 4 bases and V 5 bases, and 12 bases lay outside the gene matches. This CDR3 spans 18 amino acids. The CDR3 DNA sequence: TGTGCCAGCAGTCCTCCGGGACTAGCTATGGGGGGGGCCAACGTCCTGACTTTC. This gives the protein CASSPPGLAMGGANVLTF.

The rearrangement links TRBV9 to TRBJ1-4; 8 nucleotides agree with TRBD1. The CDR3 is made up of 15 amino acids. Germline V gives CDR1 SGDLS, CDR2 YYNGEE. Losses at the gene ends were 3 bases for V and 4 bases for J; bases not matched to a gene: 5. CDR3 in amino acids: CASSGLDRVNEKLFF. Written as DNA, the CDR3 is TGTGCCAGCAGCGGCTTGGACAGGGTTAATGAAAAACTGTTTTTT.

The chain recombines TRBV27 with TRBJ1-6; D is unresolved. The V end was cut by 2 bases, the J end by 6 bases, with 5 bases between. CDR3 length: 13 amino acids. Looked up from germline, CDR1 is MNHEY and CDR2 is SMNVEV (reference sequence). The CDR3 here is CASSLVLNSPLHF. The CDR3 nucleotides are TGTGCCAGCAGTTTAGTCCTTAATTCACCCCTCCACTTT.

On this clone: A read error may account for a junction end that differs from germline. This chain joins TRBV7-7 and TRBJ1-2; no reliable D call. From germline, CDR1 is SSHAT and CDR2 FNYEAQ (reference sequence). The CDR3 loop spans 14 amino acids. DNA for the CDR3: TGTGCTAGCAGCTTAATCACAGCACTCTATGGCTACACCTTC. Translating it yields CASSLITALYGYTF.

The chain uses TRBV5-1 and TRBJ2-2; weak D call: TRBD1 (5 bases). The CDR3 runs 17 residues. The germline V and J ends were trimmed by 4 bases and 1 base, with 17 bases remaining between them. The germline gives CDR1 SGHRS, CDR2 YFSETQ. The CDR3: CASSPPSGQGNTGELFF. CDR3 nucleotide sequence: TGCGCCAGCAGCCCCCCCTCAGGGCAGGGGAACACCGGGGAGCTGTTTTTT.

V gene TRBV19 combines with J gene TRBJ2-7, with TRBD1 identical over 9 bases. This CDR3 comprises 15 residues. J was trimmed by 2 bases and V by 6 bases; bases with no gene match: 8. Germline-derived CDR1 and CDR2 are LNHDA and SQIVND (reference sequence). The CDR3 bases are TGTGCCAGTAGCAAACAGGGGGCCGCGGCCTACGAGCAGTACTTC. It translates to CASSKQGAAAYEQYF.

The CDR3: CASSQRGLATVYEQYF. In nucleotides, the CDR3 is TGCGCCAGCAGCCAGAGAGGACTAGCGACCGTCTACGAGCAGTACTTC. The chain links TRBV4-1 to TRBJ2-7; 9 nucleotides align to TRBD2. J gave up 3 bases and V 3 bases, and 9 bases lay outside the gene matches. Per germline, CDR1 MGHRA and CDR2 YSYEKL. The CDR3 is 16 amino acids.

Only one count was recorded for this clone. This chain connects TRBV28 to TRBJ1-5, with D maybe TRBD1 (5 bases). V was clipped by 5 bases and J by 2 bases, with 13 bases between them. Germline V gene lookup returns CDR1 MDHEN and CDR2 SYDVKM. The length of the CDR3 is 15 residues. The CDR3 sequence is CASSIRGRGNQPQHF. The DNA for the CDR3 is TGTGCCAGCAGTATTCGGGGGAGGGGCAATCAGCCCCAGCATTTT.

This chain links TRBV28 with TRBJ2-2, with 8 bases identical to TRBD1. The germline V gene has CDR1 MDHEN and CDR2 SYDVKM. Trimming cost V 3 bases and J 2 bases; bases outside gene matches: 5. This CDR3 comprises 16 residues. The CDR3 loop reads CASSFGQGFNTGELFF. CDR3 DNA: TGTGCCAGCAGTTTCGGACAGGGTTTTAACACCGGGGAGCTGTTTTTT.